This T cell receptor beta chain was sequenced during a study of cytomegalovirus exposure and HLA in healthy donors. With 60 Vbeta and 13 Jbeta primers, the PCR was carried out. This table comes from immunoSEQ multiplex PCR, and its TCRdb copy is limited to in-frame clones, with some not included. The sample lists some 120,000 clones; over 70% were seen once. The sequencing input was PBMCs. This sequence was found in a woman younger than 35 in good health and CMV-seronegative.

The CDR3 nucleotides read TGTGCCAGCTCACCGGGACAGGGGGCTGAGCAGTTCTTC. Translating it yields CASSPGQGAEQFF. This chain links TRBV18 with TRBJ2-1; 12 bases are shared with TRBD1. Trimming removed 3 bases from V and 9 bases from J; junction bases left unmatched: 0. CDR1 KGHSH and CDR2 LQKENI come from the germline V gene. There are 13 residues in the CDR3.